The 29 T cell receptor beta chains below all came from one sample that was sequenced in a study of low-dose radiotherapy and immunotherapy resistance in tumors. First-strand cDNA used TRAV- and TRBV-specific primers, covering alpha and beta chains. An approximately 19-cycle PCR with a constant-region primer and V-primer adapter amplified TCRs. MiXCR, applied by TCRdb to the reads, yields one record per CDR3 protein. Of 7,500 to 10,000 distinct CDR3 sequences in the sample, approximately 81% were seen once. The receptors shown here come from a human donor with advanced metastatic prostate, ovarian, gallbladder or colorectal cancer (not recorded which). This table probably holds off-target reads from a library built for another chain.

This chain links TRBV28 with TRBJ2-1; D unresolved. Trimming took off 3 bases at V and 2 bases at J, with 2 bases between the two ends. The CDR3 runs to 12 residues. Germline V lookup: CDR1 MDHEN, CDR2 SYDVKM. CDR3 nucleotides: TGTGCCAGCAGTTTGACCTACAATGAGCAGTTCTTC. Its protein product is CASSLTYNEQFF.

The J gene is TRBJ1-6, the V gene TRBV7-9, with a tentative D call TRBD1 (5 bases). Germline V gene sequence: CDR1 SEHNR, CDR2 FQNEAQ (reference sequence). The CDR3 is 14 amino acids. V lost 4 bases and J lost 8, with 12 bases in between. DNA of the CDR3: TGTGCCAGCAGCTACCGGGACCGAGATTCACCCCTCCACTTT. Translated, it gives CASSYRDRDSPLHF. Based on the CDR3 plus reference TRBV7-9 and TRBJ1-6, the full variable domain is DTGVSQNPRHKITKRGQNVTFRCDPISEHNRLYWYRQTLGQGPEFLTYFQNEAQLEKSRLLSDRFSAERPKGSFSTLEIQRTEQGDSAMYLCASSYRDRDSPLHFGNGTRLTVT.

This clonotype showed up just a few times. The V and J genes are TRBV29-1 and TRBJ2-6, with TRBD1 identical over 8 bases. The CDR3 contains 18 residues. CDR1 and CDR2 (germline): SQVTM, ANQGSEA. J was trimmed by 0 bases and V by 4 bases; bases with no gene match: 11. CDR3 in amino acids: CSVVLQGQAISGANVLTF. CDR3 sequence (DNA): TGCAGCGTTGTGCTACAGGGACAGGCGATCTCTGGGGCCAACGTCCTGACTTTC.

As regards this clonotype: The junction shows a germline mismatch at one end, possibly a read error. The V and J genes are TRBV5-1 and TRBJ2-1; D gene ambiguous. This CDR3 is built from 11 residues. Germline assignment: CDR1 SGHRS and CDR2 YFSETQ. The CDR3 DNA reads TGTGCCAGCAGCTTGAATCAACAGCAGTTCTTC. This codes for CASSLNQQQFF.

This clonotype has a single count. This chain joins TRBV27 and TRBJ2-7; 7 nucleotides match TRBD2. Germline values: CDR1 MNHEY, CDR2 SMNVEV (reference sequence). With 7 bases clipped from V and 3 bases from J, the junction kept 12 bases outside the gene matches. The CDR3 runs 15 residues. Here the CDR3 DNA reads TGTGCCAGCACCACGGTTTTTAAGCGGGACTACGAGCAGTACTTC. Amino acid sequence: CASTTVFKRDYEQYF.

The CDR3 DNA reads as TGTGCCAGCAGCCTCGGAGGGGGCACCGGGGAGCTGTTTTTT. Translating it yields CASSLGGGTGELFF. The chain employs TRBV28 and TRBJ2-2; D tentatively reads TRBD1 or TRBD2 (6 bases each). The V gene's germline CDR1 is MDHEN and CDR2 SYDVKM. The V end lost 6 bases, the J end lost 4 bases, and 12 bases lay between the germline ends. The CDR3 has 14 amino acids.

This chain uses TRBV28 with TRBJ1-1; D remains ambiguous. V was cut by 11 bases and J by 1 base, with 5 bases left in between. The length of the CDR3 is 10 residues. CDR1 is MDHEN and CDR2 is SYDVKM in the germline V gene. CDR3 DNA sequence: TGTGCCTCAGCGAACACTGAAGCTTTCTTT. Amino acids: CASANTEAFF.

The chain carries TRBV7-2 and TRBJ2-7; possible D gene TRBD2, 6 bases. Trimming stripped 1 base from V and 2 bases from J, with 9 bases between. The germline V gene encodes CDR1 SGHTA and CDR2 FQGNSA. The CDR3 is made up of 14 amino acids. CDR3 region: CASSLGLAAYEQYF. In nucleotides, the CDR3 is TGTGCCAGCAGCTTAGGGTTAGCGGCCTACGAGCAGTACTTC.

The chain is built from TRBV20-1 and TRBJ2-1, with a possible D match to TRBD1 (5 bases). Germline V gene data show CDR1 as DFQATT and CDR2 as SNEGSKA (reference sequence). CDR3 length: 13 residues. V was shortened by 5 bases and J by 6 bases, with 14 bases between the two germline ends. The chain's CDR3 is CSAPPGWFNEQFF. DNA for the CDR3: TGCAGTGCTCCACCAGGGTGGTTCAATGAGCAGTTCTTC.

The chain joins TRBV5-1 to TRBJ1-2; 7 nucleotides match TRBD1. The V gene's germline CDR1 is SGHRS and CDR2 YFSETQ. After removal of 4 bases from V and 4 bases from J, the junction contained 7 bases not matched to a gene. This CDR3 comprises 14 residues. The CDR3 region has the DNA TGCGCCAGCAGCCCGCCTCGGGACAGCTATGGCTACACCTTC. It codes for CASSPPRDSYGYTF.

This chain joins TRBV6-1 and TRBJ1-1; the D is unclear. The V gene's germline CDR1 is MNHNS and CDR2 SASEGT. Trimming took off 8 bases at V and 3 bases at J, with 19 bases between the two ends. This CDR3 is built from 15 residues. As DNA, the CDR3 is TGTGCCAGCGGGAAGTTAGGGTCTGGTGACACTGAAGCTTTCTTT. Translated, it gives CASGKLGSGDTEAFF.

The chain employs TRBV6-5 and TRBJ1-4; weak D call: TRBD1 (6 bases). Germline CDR1 is MNHEY and CDR2 is SVGAGI. The CDR3 is 15 residues long. V was shortened by 6 bases and J by 7 bases, with 18 bases between the two germline ends. This chain's CDR3 is CASSLNGGGGEKLFF. The CDR3 nucleotides read TGTGCCAGCAGCCTGAATGGGGGGGGCGGTGAAAAACTGTTTTTT.

The genes are TRBV6-5 and TRBJ2-7; D could derive from TRBD1 or TRBD2 (5 bases each). Trimming cost V 6 bases and J 6 bases, with 12 bases left between them. Germline V gene lookup returns CDR1 MNHEY and CDR2 SVGAGI. The CDR3 extends over 12 amino acids. CDR3 sequence: CASRLHGGEQYF. In nucleotides, the CDR3 is TGTGCCAGCAGACTACATGGGGGCGAGCAGTACTTC.

The chain combines TRBV3-1 with TRBJ1-1; D is unclear. The V end was cut by 4 bases, the J end by 1 base, with 10 bases between. Germline CDR1 and CDR2: LGHDT and YNNKEL (reference sequence). CDR3 length: 14 amino acids. The CDR3 sequence: CASSLRERNTEAFF. For the CDR3, the DNA is TGTGCCAGCAGCCTACGGGAGAGGAACACTGAAGCTTTCTTT.

The chain employs TRBV25-1 and TRBJ1-4, with D possibly matching TRBD1 (6 bases). CDR3 length: 12 amino acids. The germline V and J ends were trimmed by 7 bases and 7 bases, with 10 bases remaining between them. CDR1 is MGHDK and CDR2 is SYGVNS in the germline V gene. CDR3 bases: TGTGCCAGCAAACAGGGTTCTGAAAAACTGTTTTTT. Protein sequence: CASKQGSEKLFF.

The chain couples TRBV29-1 to TRBJ2-6; D is unresolved. Germline V gives CDR1 SQVTM, CDR2 ANQGSEA. The CDR3 loop spans 13 amino acids. Between the trimmed V and J ends, which lost 5 bases and 0 bases, there was a span of 5 bases. The CDR3, as DNA: TGCAGCGTTTCCCTCTCTGGGGCCAACGTCCTGACTTTC. Amino acids: CSVSLSGANVLTF.

This chain connects TRBV12-3 or TRBV12-4 to TRBJ2-1; 7 nucleotides match TRBD2. This CDR3 has 15 amino acids. Germline trimming cut 6 bases from V and 6 bases from J; bases unmatched to any gene: 11. The DNA of the CDR3 is TGTGCCAGCAGACCCGTTGCGGGAGCACCCAATGAGCAGTTCTTC. Translated: CASRPVAGAPNEQFF.

J is TRBJ2-7 and V is TRBV2, with D hard to call. The CDR3 consists of 12 residues. V was clipped by 10 bases and J by 2 bases, with 12 bases between them. Per germline, CDR1 SNHLY and CDR2 FYNNEI. Written as DNA, the CDR3 is TGTGCCACCCTGAGGAATACCTACGAGCAGTACTTC. As protein: CATLRNTYEQYF.

DNA of the CDR3: TGTGCCAGCAGCCAAGATAAGGAACTAGCGGGAGTGGATGAGCAGTTCTTC. Translation: CASSQDKELAGVDEQFF. The rearrangement uses TRBV4-2 and TRBJ2-1; 11 bases are a match to TRBD2. Germline V gene data show CDR1 as LGHNA and CDR2 as YNFKEQ. This CDR3 comprises 17 residues. With 0 bases clipped from V and 8 bases from J, the junction kept 9 bases outside the gene matches.

V usage is TRBV5-4 and J usage is TRBJ2-7, with a possible D match to TRBD2 (5 bases). Germline CDR1 and CDR2: SGHNT and YYREEE (reference sequence). V dropped 2 bases and J dropped 1 base, with 13 bases sitting between them. This CDR3 has 15 residues. Written as DNA, the CDR3 is TGTGCCAGCAGCTTCCCGGCTAGCTCTTCCTACGAGCAGTACTTC. Residues: CASSFPASSSYEQYF. Full variable domain (rest looked up from reference TRBV5-4 and TRBJ2-7): ETGVTQSPTHLIKTRGQQVTLRCSSQSGHNTVSWYQQALGQGPQFIFQYYREEENGRGNFPPRFSGLQFPNYSSELNVNALELDDSALYLCASSFPASSSYEQYFGPGTRLTVT.

The chain couples TRBV6-6 to TRBJ2-1; 11 positions agree with TRBD1. Per the germline V gene, CDR1 is MNHNY and CDR2 is SVGAGI (reference sequence). V dropped 5 bases and J dropped 8; count of bases not matched to a gene: 5. The CDR3 extends over 14 amino acids. The CDR3 sequence: CASSKGQGADEQFF. DNA of the CDR3: TGTGCCAGCAGTAAAGGACAGGGGGCCGATGAGCAGTTCTTC.

This chain links TRBV5-8 with TRBJ1-3; D is unclear. Trimming stripped 4 bases from V and 0 bases from J, with 11 bases between. The CDR3 loop spans 15 amino acids. Germline V gene data show CDR1 as SGHTS and CDR2 as YDEGEE. The CDR3 DNA sequence: TGTGCCAGCAGCGTCAGGCTCCTCTCTGGAAACACCATATATTTT. Translation: CASSVRLLSGNTIYF. Filled out from reference TRBV5-8 and TRBJ1-3, the complete variable domain reads EAGVTQSPTHLIKTRGQQATLRCSPISGHTSVYWYQQALGLGLQFLLWYDEGEERNRGNFPPRFSGRQFPNYSSELNVNALELEDSALYLCASSVRLLSGNTIYFGEGSWLTVV.

The chain recombines TRBV28 with TRBJ2-1, with unresolved D. V gave up 2 bases and J gave up 0 bases, with 2 bases separating them. The CDR3 is made up of 13 amino acids. The germline V gene encodes CDR1 MDHEN and CDR2 SYDVKM. CDR3: CASSLASYNEQFF. CDR3 bases: TGTGCCAGCAGTTTAGCCTCCTACAATGAGCAGTTCTTC.

The rearrangement joins TRBV14 to TRBJ2-7, with D maybe TRBD2 (6 bases). This CDR3 contains 15 residues. Germline lookup yields CDR1 SGHDN and CDR2 FVKESK. V shed 4 bases and J shed 5 bases, with 18 bases lying between them. CDR3 in DNA: TGTGCCAGCAGCCGAAACGCTCCGGGACTCGACGAGCAGTACTTC. Amino acid sequence: CASSRNAPGLDEQYF.

The J gene is TRBJ2-7, the V gene TRBV5-1; 8 bases are shared with TRBD1. Germline values: CDR1 SGHRS, CDR2 YFSETQ. The CDR3 covers 14 residues. Trimming removed 4 bases from V and 4 bases from J; junction bases left unmatched: 7. The CDR3 nucleotides are TGCGCCAGCAGCGTCGGACAGGGCACTTACGAGCAGTACTTC. This encodes CASSVGQGTYEQYF.

The genes are TRBV19 and TRBJ2-1; the match to TRBD1 covers 7 bases. The CDR3 consists of 13 residues. CDR1 and CDR2 (germline): LNHDA, SQIVND (reference sequence). Trimming removed 1 base from V and 10 bases from J; junction bases left unmatched: 4. The CDR3 DNA follows: TGTGCCAGTAGTATAGTACAGGGGACGGAGCAGTTCTTC. It encodes CASSIVQGTEQFF.

This sequence joins TRBV6-8 and TRBJ2-7; 9 bases fit TRBD2. This CDR3 spans 13 amino acids. Germline assignment: CDR1 MNHGY and CDR2 SAAAGT. J lost 5 bases, V lost 6 bases, and 5 bases had no gene match. The CDR3 nucleotides read TGTGCCAGCAGGGCGGGAGGGGGCCACGAGCAGTACTTC. Its translation is CASRAGGGHEQYF.

This chain connects TRBV3-1 to TRBJ2-1; D call uncertain. The CDR3 runs 17 residues. The germline V gene encodes CDR1 LGHDT and CDR2 YNNKEL (reference sequence). Trimming took off 0 bases at V and 0 bases at J, with 12 bases between the two ends. The CDR3 nucleotides are TGTGCCAGCAGCCAAGACCGCGGACCCAGCTCCTACAATGAGCAGTTCTTC. Translating it yields CASSQDRGPSSYNEQFF.

This clonotype has just one count. The chain recombines TRBV3-1 with TRBJ2-7; a possible D gene is TRBD1 (6 bases). V shed 4 bases and J shed 2 bases, with 15 bases lying between them. The CDR3 extends over 15 amino acids. Germline loops: CDR1 LGHDT, CDR2 YNNKEL (reference sequence). CDR3 residues: CASSRLGQRPYEQYF. For the CDR3, the DNA is TGTGCCAGCAGCCGTCTTGGACAGAGACCCTACGAGCAGTACTTC.